This T cell receptor (beta chain) was sequenced during a study of T cells after yellow fever vaccination. Study-level results: It was a weaker secondary response, yet one that peaked faster, at day 5 versus 15. There was a possibility that FACS-sorted repertoires contained abundant clonotypes contaminating from the bulk population. Subsequent booster samples again held most clones from primary vaccination (roughly 95% CD4, 85% to 90% CD8).

Universal primer sites and UMIs were introduced during 5'RACE template-switching synthesis of TCR cDNA. TCRdb reprocessed the 5' RACE reads via MiXCR and lists one record per CDR3 protein. This sample carries about 230,000 distinct CDR3 sequences, 6% to 8% of them seen once, and the ten largest clones take 0.8% to 1.2%. This clonotype was observed a few times. The antigen is unknown. V dropped 5 bases and J dropped 0 bases, with 8 bases sitting between them. This CDR3 has 14 residues. Germline CDR1 is MDHEN and CDR2 is SYDVKM. The chain joins TRBV28 to TRBJ1-3; no definite D call. This clonotype was sampled from a young man who received the YFV17D yellow fever vaccine. The sample in question was CD4+ T cells sorted from PBMCs, obtained on the day of the yellow fever booster vaccination. CDR3: CASSPPRSGNTIYF. The CDR3 region has the DNA TGTGCCAGCAGTCCCCCCCGCTCTGGAAACACCATATATTTT.